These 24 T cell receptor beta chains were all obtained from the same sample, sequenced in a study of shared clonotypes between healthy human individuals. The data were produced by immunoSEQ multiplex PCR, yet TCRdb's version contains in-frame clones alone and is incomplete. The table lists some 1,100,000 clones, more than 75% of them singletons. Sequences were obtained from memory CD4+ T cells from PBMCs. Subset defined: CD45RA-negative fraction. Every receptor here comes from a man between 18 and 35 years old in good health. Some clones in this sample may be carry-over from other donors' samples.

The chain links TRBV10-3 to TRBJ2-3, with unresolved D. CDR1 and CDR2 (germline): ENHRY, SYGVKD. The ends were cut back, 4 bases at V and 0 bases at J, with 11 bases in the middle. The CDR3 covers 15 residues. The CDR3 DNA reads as TGTGCCATCAGTGTGAACAGCCAGAGCACAGATACGCAGTATTTT. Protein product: CAISVNSQSTDTQYF.

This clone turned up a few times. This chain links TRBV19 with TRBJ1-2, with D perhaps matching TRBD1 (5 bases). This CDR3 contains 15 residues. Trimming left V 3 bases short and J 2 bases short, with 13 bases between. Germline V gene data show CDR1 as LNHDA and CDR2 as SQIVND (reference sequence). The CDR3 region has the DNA TGTGCCAGTAGTATTCTCGGGACGGAAAACTATGGCTACACCTTC. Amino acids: CASSILGTENYGYTF.

CDR3: CASSPPGTGASYTF. DNA of the CDR3: TGTGCCAGCAGCCCCCCGGGGACAGGGGCGAGCTACACCTTC. The V and J genes are TRBV4-2 and TRBJ1-2; TRBD1 agrees at 10 bases. The CDR3 has 14 amino acids. Losses at the gene ends were 4 bases for V and 9 bases for J; bases not matched to a gene: 8. The germline V gene encodes CDR1 LGHNA and CDR2 YNFKEQ.

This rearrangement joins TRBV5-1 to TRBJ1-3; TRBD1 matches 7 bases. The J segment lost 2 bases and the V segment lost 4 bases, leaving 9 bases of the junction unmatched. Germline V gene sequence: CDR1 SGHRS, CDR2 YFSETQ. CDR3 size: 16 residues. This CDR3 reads CASSGDRVSAGNTIYF. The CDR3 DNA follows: TGCGCCAGCAGCGGAGACAGGGTGTCGGCTGGAAACACCATATATTTT.

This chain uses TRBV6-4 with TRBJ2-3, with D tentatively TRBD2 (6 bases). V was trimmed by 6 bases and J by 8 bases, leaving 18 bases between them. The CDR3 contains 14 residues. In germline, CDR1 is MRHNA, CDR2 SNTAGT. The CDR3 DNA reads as TGTGCCAGCAGCTCCCGGGCGGGATCCCTTACGCAGTATTTT. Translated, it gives CASSSRAGSLTQYF.

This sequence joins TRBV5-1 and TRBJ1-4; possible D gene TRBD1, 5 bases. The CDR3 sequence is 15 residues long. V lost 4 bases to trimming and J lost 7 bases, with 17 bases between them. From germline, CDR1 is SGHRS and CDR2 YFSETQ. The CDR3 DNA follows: TGCGCCAGCAGCACGGAGTCCGGGGCAGGTGAAAAACTGTTTTTT. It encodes CASSTESGAGEKLFF. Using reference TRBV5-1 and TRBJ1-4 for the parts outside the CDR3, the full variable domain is KAGVTQTPRYLIKTRGQQVTLSCSPISGHRSVSWYQQTPGQGLQFLFEYFSETQRNKGNFPGRFSGRQFSNSRSEMNVSTLELGDSALYLCASSTESGAGEKLFFGSGTQLSVL.

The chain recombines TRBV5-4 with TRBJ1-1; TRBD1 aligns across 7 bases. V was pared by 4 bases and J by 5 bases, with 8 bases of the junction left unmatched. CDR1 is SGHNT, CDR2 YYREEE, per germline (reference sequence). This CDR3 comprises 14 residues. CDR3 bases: TGTGCCAGCAGCCCAGGGGGGGGATTAACTGAAGCTTTCTTT. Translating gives CASSPGGGLTEAFF.

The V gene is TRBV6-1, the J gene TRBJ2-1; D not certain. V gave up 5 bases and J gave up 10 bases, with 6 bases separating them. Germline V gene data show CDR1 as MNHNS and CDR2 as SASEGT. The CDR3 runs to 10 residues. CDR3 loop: CASSFREQFF. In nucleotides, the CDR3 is TGTGCCAGCAGTTTCCGGGAGCAGTTCTTC.

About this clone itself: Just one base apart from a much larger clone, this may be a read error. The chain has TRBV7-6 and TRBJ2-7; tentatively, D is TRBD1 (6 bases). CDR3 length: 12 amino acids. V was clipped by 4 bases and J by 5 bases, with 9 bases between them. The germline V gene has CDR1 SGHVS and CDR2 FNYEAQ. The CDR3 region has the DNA TGTGCCAGCAGCTCACAGGGCGACGAGCAGTACTTC. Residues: CASSSQGDEQYF.

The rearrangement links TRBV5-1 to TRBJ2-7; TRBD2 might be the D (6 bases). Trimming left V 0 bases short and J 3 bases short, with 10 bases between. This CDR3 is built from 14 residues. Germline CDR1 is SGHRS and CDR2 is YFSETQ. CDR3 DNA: TGCGCCAGCAGCTTGGGCCTTAGCGGCTACGAGCAGTACTTC. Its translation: CASSLGLSGYEQYF.

CDR3 in DNA: TGTGCCAGCAGCCGGACAGTCCAAGAGACCCAGTACTTC. Its translation: CASSRTVQETQYF. The chain is built from TRBV7-9 and TRBJ2-5; maybe TRBD1 (6 bases). The germline V and J ends were trimmed by 5 bases and 1 base, with 8 bases remaining between them. The V gene's germline CDR1 is SEHNR and CDR2 FQNEAQ (reference sequence). The CDR3 sequence is 13 residues long.

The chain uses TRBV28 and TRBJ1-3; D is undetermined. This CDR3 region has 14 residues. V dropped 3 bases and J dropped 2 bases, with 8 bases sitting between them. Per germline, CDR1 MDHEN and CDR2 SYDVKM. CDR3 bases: TGTGCCAGCAGTTTCAGCTATACTGGAAACACCATATATTTT. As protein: CASSFSYTGNTIYF.

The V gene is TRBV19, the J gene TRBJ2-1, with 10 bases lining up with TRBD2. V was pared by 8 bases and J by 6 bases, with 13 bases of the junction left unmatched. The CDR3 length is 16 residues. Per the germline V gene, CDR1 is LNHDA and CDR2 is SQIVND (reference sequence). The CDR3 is CASGAWLAGVVNEQFF. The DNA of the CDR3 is TGTGCCAGTGGGGCTTGGCTAGCGGGAGTAGTCAATGAGCAGTTCTTC.

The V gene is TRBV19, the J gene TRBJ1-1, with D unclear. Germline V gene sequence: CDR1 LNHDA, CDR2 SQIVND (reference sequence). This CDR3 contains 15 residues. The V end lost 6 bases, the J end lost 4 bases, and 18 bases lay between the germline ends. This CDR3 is CASSPLAGAGTEAFF. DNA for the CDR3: TGTGCCAGTAGCCCCTTAGCCGGAGCGGGCACTGAAGCTTTCTTT.

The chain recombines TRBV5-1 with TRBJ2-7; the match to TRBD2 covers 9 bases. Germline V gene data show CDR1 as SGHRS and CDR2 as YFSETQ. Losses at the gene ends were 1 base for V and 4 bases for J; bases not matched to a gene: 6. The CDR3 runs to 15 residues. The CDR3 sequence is CASSLTPSGKYEQYF. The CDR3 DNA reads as TGCGCCAGCAGCTTGACCCCTAGCGGGAAATACGAGCAGTACTTC.

Here the CDR3 reads CASSLQGTRSYEQYF. CDR3 DNA: TGTGCCAGCAGTTTACAGGGAACGAGGTCCTACGAGCAGTACTTC. V gene TRBV28 combines with J gene TRBJ2-7; TRBD1 is a possible D gene (5 bases). The CDR3 is 15 residues long. Trimming pared 2 bases from V and 1 base from J, leaving 12 bases between. Germline loops: CDR1 MDHEN, CDR2 SYDVKM.

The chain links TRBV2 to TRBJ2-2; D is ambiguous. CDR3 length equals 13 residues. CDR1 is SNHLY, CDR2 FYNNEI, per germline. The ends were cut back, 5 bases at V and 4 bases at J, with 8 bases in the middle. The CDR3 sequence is CASSSSATGELFF. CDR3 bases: TGTGCCAGCAGTAGCTCGGCCACCGGGGAGCTGTTTTTT. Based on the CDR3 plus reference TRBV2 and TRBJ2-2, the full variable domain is EPEVTQTPSHQVTQMGQEVILRCVPISNHLYFYWYRQILGQKVEFLVSFYNNEISEKSEIFDDQFSVERPDGSNFTLKIRSTKLEDSAMYFCASSSSATGELFFGEGSRLTVL.

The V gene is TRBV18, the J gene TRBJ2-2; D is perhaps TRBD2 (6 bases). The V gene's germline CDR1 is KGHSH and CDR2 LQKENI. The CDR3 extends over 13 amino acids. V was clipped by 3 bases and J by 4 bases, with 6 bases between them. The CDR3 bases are TGTGCCAGCTCACCGGGGGGCACCGGGGAGCTGTTTTTT. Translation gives CASSPGGTGELFF.

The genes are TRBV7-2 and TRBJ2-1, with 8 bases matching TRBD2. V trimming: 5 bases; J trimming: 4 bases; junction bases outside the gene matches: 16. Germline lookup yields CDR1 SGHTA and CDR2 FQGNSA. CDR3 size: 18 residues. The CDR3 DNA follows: TGTGCCAGCAGCCTCAGGCCGGGAGGAGCGGGGGTATACAATGAGCAGTTCTTC. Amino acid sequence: CASSLRPGGAGVYNEQFF. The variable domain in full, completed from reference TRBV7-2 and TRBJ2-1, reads GAGVSQSPSNKVTEKGKDVELRCDPISGHTALYWYRQSLGQGLEFLIYFQGNSAPDKSGLPSDRFSAERTGGSVSTLTIQRTQQEDSAVYLCASSLRPGGAGVYNEQFFGPGTRLTVL.

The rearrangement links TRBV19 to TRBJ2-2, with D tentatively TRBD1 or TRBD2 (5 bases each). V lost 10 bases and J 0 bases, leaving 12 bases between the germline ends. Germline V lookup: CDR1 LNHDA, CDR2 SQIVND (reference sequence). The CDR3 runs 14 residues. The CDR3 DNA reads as TGTGCCACCCGAGGGACCGCGAACACCGGGGAGCTGTTTTTT. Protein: CATRGTANTGELFF.

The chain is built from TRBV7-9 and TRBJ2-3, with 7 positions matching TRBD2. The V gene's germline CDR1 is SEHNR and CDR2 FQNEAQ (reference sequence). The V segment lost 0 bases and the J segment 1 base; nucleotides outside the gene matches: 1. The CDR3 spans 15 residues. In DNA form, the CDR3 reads TGTGCCAGCAGCTTAGCGGGGAGGGGCACAGATACGCAGTATTTT. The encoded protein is CASSLAGRGTDTQYF. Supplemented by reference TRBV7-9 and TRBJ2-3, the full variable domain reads DTGVSQNPRHKITKRGQNVTFRCDPISEHNRLYWYRQTLGQGPEFLTYFQNEAQLEKSRLLSDRFSAERPKGSFSTLEIQRTEQGDSAMYLCASSLAGRGTDTQYFGPGTRLTVL.

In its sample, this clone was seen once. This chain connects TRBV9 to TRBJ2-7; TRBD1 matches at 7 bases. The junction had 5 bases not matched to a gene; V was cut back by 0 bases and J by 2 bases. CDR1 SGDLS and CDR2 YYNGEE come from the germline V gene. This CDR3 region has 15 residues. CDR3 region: CASSVGQGVPYEQYF. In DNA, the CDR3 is TGTGCCAGCAGCGTAGGCCAGGGGGTTCCCTACGAGCAGTACTTC. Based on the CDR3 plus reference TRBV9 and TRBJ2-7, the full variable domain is DSGVTQTPKHLITATGQRVTLRCSPRSGDLSVYWYQQSLDQGLQFLIQYYNGEERAKGNILERFSAQQFPDLHSELNLSSLELGDSALYFCASSVGQGVPYEQYFGPGTRLTVT.

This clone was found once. This chain's CDR3 is CASSPGTDSTNEKLFF. The DNA of the CDR3 is TGTGCCAGCAGCCCGGGGACGGACTCAACTAATGAAAAACTGTTTTTT. The V gene is TRBV5-8, the J gene TRBJ1-4; TRBD1 is a possible D gene (5 bases). The germline V gene encodes CDR1 SGHTS and CDR2 YDEGEE. The CDR3 has 16 residues. V dropped 4 bases and J dropped 0 bases, with 13 bases sitting between them.

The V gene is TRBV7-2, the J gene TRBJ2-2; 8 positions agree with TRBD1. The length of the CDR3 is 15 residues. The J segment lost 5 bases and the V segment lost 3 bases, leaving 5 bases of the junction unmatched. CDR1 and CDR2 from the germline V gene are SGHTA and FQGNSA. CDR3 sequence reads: CASSLWTGRTGELFF. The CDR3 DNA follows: TGTGCCAGCAGCTTGTGGACAGGGCGGACCGGGGAGCTGTTTTTT.